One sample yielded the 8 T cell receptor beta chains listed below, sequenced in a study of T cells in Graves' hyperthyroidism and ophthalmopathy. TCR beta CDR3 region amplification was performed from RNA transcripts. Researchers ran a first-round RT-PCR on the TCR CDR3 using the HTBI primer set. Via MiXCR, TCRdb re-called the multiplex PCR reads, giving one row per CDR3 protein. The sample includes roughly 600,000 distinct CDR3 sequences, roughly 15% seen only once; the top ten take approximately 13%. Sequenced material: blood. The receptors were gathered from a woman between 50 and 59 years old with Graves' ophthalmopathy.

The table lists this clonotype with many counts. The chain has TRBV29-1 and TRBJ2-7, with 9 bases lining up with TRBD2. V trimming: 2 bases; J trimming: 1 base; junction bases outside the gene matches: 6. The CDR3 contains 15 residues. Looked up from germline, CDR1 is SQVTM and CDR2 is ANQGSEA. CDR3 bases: TGCAGCGTTGAACTAGCGGGACCCGTATCCTACGAGCAGTACTTC. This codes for CSVELAGPVSYEQYF.

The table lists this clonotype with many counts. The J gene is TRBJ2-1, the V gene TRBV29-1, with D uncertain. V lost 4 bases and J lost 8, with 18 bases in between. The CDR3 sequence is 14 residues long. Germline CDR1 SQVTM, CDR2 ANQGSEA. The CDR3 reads CSVAGRLLWDEQFF. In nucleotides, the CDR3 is TGCAGCGTTGCGGGTCGGCTTTTATGGGATGAGCAGTTCTTC.

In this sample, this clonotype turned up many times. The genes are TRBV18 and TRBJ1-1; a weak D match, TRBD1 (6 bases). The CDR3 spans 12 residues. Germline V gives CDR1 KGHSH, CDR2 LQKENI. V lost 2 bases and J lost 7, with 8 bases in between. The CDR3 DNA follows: TGTGCCAGCTCACCAGGACAGTATGAAGCTTTCTTT. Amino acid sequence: CASSPGQYEAFF.

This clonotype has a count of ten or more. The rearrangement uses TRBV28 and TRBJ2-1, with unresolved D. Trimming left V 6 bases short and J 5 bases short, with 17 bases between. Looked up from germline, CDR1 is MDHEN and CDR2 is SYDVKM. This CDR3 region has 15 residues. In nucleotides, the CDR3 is TGTGCCAGCAGATCAGCCGCTCGGATTGACAATGAGCAGTTCTTC. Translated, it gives CASRSAARIDNEQFF.

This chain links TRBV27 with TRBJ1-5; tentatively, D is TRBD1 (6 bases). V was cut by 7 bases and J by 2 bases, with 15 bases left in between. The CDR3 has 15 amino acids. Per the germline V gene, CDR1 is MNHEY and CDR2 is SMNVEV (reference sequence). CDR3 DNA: TGTGCCAGCAAATTGGGGGCATACGGCAATCAGCCCCAGCATTTT. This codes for CASKLGAYGNQPQHF.

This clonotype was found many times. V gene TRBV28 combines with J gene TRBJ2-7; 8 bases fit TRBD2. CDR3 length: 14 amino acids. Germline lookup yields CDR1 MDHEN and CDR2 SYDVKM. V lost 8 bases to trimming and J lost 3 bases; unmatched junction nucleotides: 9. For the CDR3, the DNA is TGTGCCAGCTGCATAAGCGGGAGAGACTACGAGCAGTACTTC. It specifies CASCISGRDYEQYF.

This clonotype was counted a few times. The CDR3 sequence is CASSIVVDYGYTF. As DNA, the CDR3 is TGTGCCAGTAGTATAGTTGTCGATTATGGCTACACCTTC. The rearrangement links TRBV19 to TRBJ1-2; D unclear. The CDR3 contains 13 residues. Between the trimmed V and J ends, which lost 1 base and 5 bases, there was a span of 8 bases. From germline, CDR1 is LNHDA and CDR2 SQIVND (reference sequence). The variable domain in full, with the rest retrieved from reference TRBV19 and TRBJ1-2, is DGGITQSPKYLFRKEGQNVTLSCEQNLNHDAMYWYRQDPGQGLRLIYYSQIVNDFQKGDIAEGYSVSREKKESFPLTVTSAQKNPTAFYLCASSIVVDYGYTFGSGTRLTVV.

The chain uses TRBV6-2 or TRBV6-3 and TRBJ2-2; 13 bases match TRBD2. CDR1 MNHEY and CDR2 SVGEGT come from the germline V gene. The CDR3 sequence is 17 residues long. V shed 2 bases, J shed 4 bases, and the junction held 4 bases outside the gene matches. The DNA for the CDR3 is TGTGCCAGCAGTTACAGACTAGCGGGAGGTCGCACCGGGGAGCTGTTTTTT. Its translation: CASSYRLAGGRTGELFF.